This T cell receptor (beta chain) comes out of a study of vaccination and CD4 T cells after COVID-19 (dated by TCRdb to the early 2020s). Concerning the study at large: The convalescent cohort comprised six males and four females, including two Hispanic individuals, seven Caucasians, two Asians and one multiracial person. Two doses of either the Pfizer-BioNTech BNT162b2 vaccine (n=8) or the Moderna mRNA-1273 vaccine (n=2) were administered to participants. Post-COVID blood samples from convalescent patients were collected a median of 101 days after diagnosis, with a range of about 30 to 170 days. Post-vaccine blood samples were collected a median of around 10 weeks after the second vaccine dose, ranging from about 14 to 241 days. The cultures were stimulated with overlapping spike peptide pools from SARS-CoV-2 and from the common cold coronaviruses HCoV-NL63, HCoV-OC43 and HCoV-229E. As controls, cultures received a CEFX viral epitope pool (the positive control), an HIV-1 Nef peptide pool (the negative control), or no peptide at all. In 10 COVID-19 convalescent patients and a few infection-naive healthy vaccine recipients, the spike-specific CD4+ TCR repertoire before mRNA vaccination was compared with the repertoire after mRNA vaccination. The paper's findings and limits, for the study overall: Among the post-vaccine SARS-CoV-2-reactive clones in convalescent patients, a median around 90% showed up only after vaccination, which suggests vaccine-specific priming. In convalescent patients, nearly all vaccine-specific clones (304 of 307) were found to be mono-reactive for SARS-CoV-2 spike rather than cross-reactive with common cold coronaviruses. Although the median number of SARS-CoV-2-reactive clonotypes went up from roughly 22 after infection to some 38 after vaccination, the increase was not significant. The number of convalescent patients in the study was relatively small, and the study did not examine early timepoints following natural infection.

With regard to this clonotype: Its recognized antigen is unknown. Within one base of it there is no much larger clone, and no base qualities were kept.

V gives up 0 bases and J gives up 5 bases, and the segment between their germline ends measures 9 bases. Via the germline V gene, CDR1 is SGHRS and CDR2 YFSETQ. The CDR3 starts with the cysteine, ends with the phenylalanine, and has 15 residues. The only DNA kept is the CDR3, 45 bases in frame from the first base. The library was produced with PCR. DNA from cultured CD4+ T cells was subjected to TCR sequencing with the Oncomine TCR Beta short-read assay at the Johns Hopkins FTIC core. The QIAamp micro DNA kit was used to extract genomic DNA from the cultured CD4+ T cells. The Oncomine TCR Beta libraries from cultured CD4+ T cells were pooled using unique dual indexes and then sequenced on an Illumina iSeq 100. In the original analysis: Non-productive sequences were removed, and CDR3s that did not start with C, did not end with F or W, or were shorter than 7 amino acids were discarded. Antigen-specific clonotypes were identified using the MANAFEST web application through comparison of peptide-stimulated wells with reference and other culture wells. For a clone to be called positive, the clone needed an FDR below 0.05, an odds ratio above 5, and a productive frequency above 0.1% in at least two of three replicate wells. A clonotype was classed as cross-reactive if the clonotype showed significant expansion both in SARS-CoV-2 spike wells and in at least one common cold coronavirus spike condition. Similarity between CDR3 sequences was evaluated in R version 3.6.1 using Levenshtein distances (stringdist) and unrooted phylogenetic trees (ape). TCRdb reworked the public reads: Q25 trimming with fastp, MiXCR clone assembly, productive beta chains retained. Entries are consolidated by CDR3 protein sequence, retaining the most common genes and DNA. The V and J calls follow TCRdb's processing rather than the paper's. Counted in this sample were just over 20,000 distinct CDR3 sequences; approximately 59% of them appeared once. The ten largest clones capture 20% to 25% of the sample.

What the treatment or condition label conveys for this sample: roughly 10-day PBMC culture with coronavirus spike peptide pools or control peptides (ViraFEST assay). The ViraFEST assay, used in the study, expanded antigen-specific T cells with peptide pools and then identified the expanded clonotypes through TCR sequencing. Negative nucleocapsid antibody tests before and after vaccination confirmed that the healthy vaccine recipients had no prior SARS-CoV-2 infection. PBMCs were cultured at two million per well in IMDM supplemented with approximately 5% human AB serum and 9.5 to 10 IU/ml IL-2, with approximately 9.5 ug/ml peptide pools added. On days 3 and 7, half of the culture medium was replaced with fresh IL-2-containing medium. Once the cells had been in culture for 10 days, the EasySep CD4+ T cell isolation kit was used to isolate CD4+ T cells by negative selection. Ficoll-Paque Plus gradient centrifugation was used to isolate PBMCs from whole blood, and the isolated PBMCs were then either used fresh or cryopreserved at -140C. Culture conditions were generally each tested in triplicate wells.

The specimen was CD4+ T cells from blood, cultured in vitro, collected before SARS-CoV-2 vaccination. This TCR came from a human donor who received a COVID-19 vaccine. The chain uses TRBV5-1 and TRBJ1-6, with the D gene call left open. The DNA is TGCGCCAGCAGCTTGGATACAGTTAATAATTCACCCCTCCACTTT. Translated, this is CASSLDTVNNSPLHF.